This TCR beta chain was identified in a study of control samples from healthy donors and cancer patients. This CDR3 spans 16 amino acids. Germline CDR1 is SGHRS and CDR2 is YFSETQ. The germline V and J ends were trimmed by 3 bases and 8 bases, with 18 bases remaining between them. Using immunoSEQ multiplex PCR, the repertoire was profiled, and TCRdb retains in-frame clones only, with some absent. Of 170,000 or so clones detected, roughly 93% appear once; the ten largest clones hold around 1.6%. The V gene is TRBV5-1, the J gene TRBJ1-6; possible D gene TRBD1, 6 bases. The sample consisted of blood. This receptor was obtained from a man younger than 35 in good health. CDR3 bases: TGCGCCAGCAGCTCAACAGGGATAATTCGCGATTCACCCCTCCACTTT. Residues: CASSSTGIIRDSPLHF. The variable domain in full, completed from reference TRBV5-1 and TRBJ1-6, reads KAGVTQTPRYLIKTRGQQVTLSCSPISGHRSVSWYQQTPGQGLQFLFEYFSETQRNKGNFPGRFSGRQFSNSRSEMNVSTLELGDSALYLCASSSTGIIRDSPLHFGNGTRLTVT.